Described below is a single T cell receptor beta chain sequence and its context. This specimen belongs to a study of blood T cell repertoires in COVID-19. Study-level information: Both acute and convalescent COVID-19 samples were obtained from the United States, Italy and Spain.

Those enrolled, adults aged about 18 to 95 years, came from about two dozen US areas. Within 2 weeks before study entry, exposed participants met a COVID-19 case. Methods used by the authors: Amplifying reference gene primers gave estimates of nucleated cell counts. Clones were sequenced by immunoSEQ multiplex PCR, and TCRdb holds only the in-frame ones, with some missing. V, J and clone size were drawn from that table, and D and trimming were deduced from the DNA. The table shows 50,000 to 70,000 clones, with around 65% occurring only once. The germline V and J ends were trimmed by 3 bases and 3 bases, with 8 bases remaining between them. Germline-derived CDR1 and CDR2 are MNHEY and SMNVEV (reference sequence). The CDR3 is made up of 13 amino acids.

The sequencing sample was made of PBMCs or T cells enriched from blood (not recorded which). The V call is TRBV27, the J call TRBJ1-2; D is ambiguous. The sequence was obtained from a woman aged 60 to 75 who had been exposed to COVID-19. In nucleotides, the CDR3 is TGTGCCAGCAGTTTTGGAGGCTACTATGGCTACACCTTC. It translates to CASSFGGYYGYTF.